The clone carrying this T cell receptor beta chain was counted at least ten times. As yet, its antigen is unknown. This sample was taken from a study of neurological immune-mediated disorders. Study results and caveats: No expanded-clone CDR3 amino acid sequence recurred across subjects, suggesting private TCR-beta repertoires. No clinical or MRI feature was associated with the multiple sclerosis repertoire cluster. When the repertoires were grouped phylogenetically, those of 18 of the 34 multiple sclerosis patients came together in a single cluster of related CDR3 sequences, which points to a possible repertoire-level signature.

CDR3 length: 15 amino acids. The V and J ends lost 5 bases and 3 bases, in that order; junction bases with no gene match: 7. CDR1 is SGHTA, CDR2 FQGTGA, per germline. 5'RACE with 10-nucleotide random UMIs produced the cDNA. Using its own MiXCR run on the 5' RACE reads, TCRdb lists one record per CDR3 protein. Among more than 20,000 distinct CDR3 sequences listed, less than 2.5% were seen once. The genes are TRBV7-3 and TRBJ2-7; 10 nucleotides match TRBD1. Sequencing input: PBMCs. The sequence was obtained from a woman between 45 and 65 years old with multiple sclerosis. The CDR3 nucleotides read TGTGCCAGCAGCCCATCCGGGACAGGGGTCTACGAGCAGTACTTC. Amino acids: CASSPSGTGVYEQYF.